The 17 T cell receptor beta chains below were found in one sample sequenced in a study of cytomegalovirus exposure and HLA in healthy donors. Use of 60 Vbeta and 13 Jbeta primers characterized the PCR. Here immunoSEQ multiplex PCR was the method, and the copy in TCRdb shows in-frame clones only, minus some. This sample has about 160,000 clones, with approximately 80% found just once. Sequencing used PBMCs. The receptors derive from a woman between 50 and 59 years old in good health and CMV-seronegative.

The CDR3 here is CASSSPRAHTF. CDR3 bases: TGTGCCAGCAGCTCCCCCAGGGCGCATACCTTC. V gene TRBV11-2 combines with J gene TRBJ1-2; perhaps TRBD1 as D (5 bases). Germline assignment: CDR1 SGHAT and CDR2 FQNNGV. Trimming took 4 bases from V and 14 from J, leaving 14 bases between them. The CDR3 covers 11 residues.

V gene TRBV28 combines with J gene TRBJ2-2; 12 bases map to TRBD2. This CDR3 comprises 17 residues. CDR1 MDHEN and CDR2 SYDVKM come from the germline V gene. After removal of 7 bases from V and 5 bases from J, the junction contained 11 bases not matched to a gene. The CDR3 bases are TGTGCCAGCAACGCCCCACCGGGACTAGCGGGTACCGGGGAGCTGTTTTTT. Translated, it gives CASNAPPGLAGTGELFF.

The chain carries TRBV28 and TRBJ2-7; tentatively, D is TRBD2 (7 bases). Between the trimmed V and J ends, which lost 7 bases and 2 bases, there was a span of 21 bases. The CDR3 has 16 residues. The V gene's germline CDR1 is MDHEN and CDR2 SYDVKM. CDR3 residues: CASTLIGGAGAYEQYF. CDR3 nucleotides: TGTGCCAGCACCCTTATAGGGGGGGCGGGGGCCTACGAGCAGTACTTC.

Notes on this clone: A read error may produce the germline difference seen at one junction end. The rearrangement links TRBV27 to TRBJ1-2, with TRBD1 matching 8 bases. CDR1 and CDR2 from the germline V gene are MNHEY and SMNVEV (reference sequence). The CDR3 is 14 residues long. The CDR3 nucleotides are TGTGCCAGCAGTATGCGGACAGGGAGTGGTGGCTGCACCTTC. This translates into CASSMRTGSGGCTF.

This rearrangement joins TRBV29-1 to TRBJ1-5; D uncertain. The CDR3 is made up of 13 amino acids. Trimming cost V 3 bases and J 6 bases, with 12 bases left between them. The germline V gene encodes CDR1 SQVTM and CDR2 ANQGSEA. In DNA, the CDR3 is TGCAGCGTTGAGTGGGCGCGGGGTCAGCCCCAGCATTTT. It yields the protein CSVEWARGQPQHF.

J is TRBJ2-5 and V is TRBV27; possibly TRBD2 for D (5 bases). The CDR3 covers 16 residues. CDR1 MNHEY and CDR2 SMNVEV come from the germline V gene (reference sequence). The V end was cut by 7 bases, the J end by 1 base, with 19 bases between. The DNA for the CDR3 is TGTGCCAGCACCCCATACTACCTGGGAGCCCAAGAGACCCAGTACTTC. The encoded protein is CASTPYYLGAQETQYF.

The rearrangement links TRBV7-9 to TRBJ1-5; D is ambiguous. In germline, CDR1 is SEHNR, CDR2 FQNEAQ (reference sequence). The CDR3 covers 14 residues. Trimming left V 5 bases short and J 0 bases short, with 8 bases between. Written as DNA, the CDR3 is TGTGCCAGCAGCGGCGACATTAGCAATCAGCCCCAGCATTTT. This translates into CASSGDISNQPQHF.

The V and J genes are TRBV29-1 and TRBJ2-3, with 7 bases matching TRBD2. V dropped 3 bases and J dropped 2; count of bases not matched to a gene: 8. CDR3 size: 15 residues. Germline loops: CDR1 SQVTM, CDR2 ANQGSEA. The CDR3 bases are TGCAGCGTTGACAAGCGGGGCATTACCACAGATACGCAGTATTTT. Amino acids: CSVDKRGITTDTQYF.

The chain employs TRBV2 and TRBJ2-7; tentative D call: TRBD2 (6 bases). Trimming stripped 7 bases from V and 2 bases from J, with 15 bases between. The germline gives CDR1 SNHLY, CDR2 FYNNEI. The CDR3 extends over 14 amino acids. CDR3: CASILEGRTYEQYF. CDR3 DNA sequence: TGTGCCAGCATACTGGAGGGAAGAACCTACGAGCAGTACTTC.

This chain connects TRBV5-6 to TRBJ1-2; D possibly corresponds to TRBD1 (5 bases). V was trimmed by 4 bases and J by 7 bases, leaving 8 bases between them. CDR1 is SGHDT and CDR2 is YYEEEE in the germline V gene. This CDR3 spans 11 amino acids. CDR3 coding DNA: TGTGCCAGCAGCCGCAGGGTTGGCTACACCTTC. This codes for CASSRRVGYTF.

This rearrangement joins TRBV19 to TRBJ1-2; D is uncertain. V was trimmed by 0 bases and J by 1 base, leaving 6 bases between them. Germline V gene lookup returns CDR1 LNHDA and CDR2 SQIVND (reference sequence). This CDR3 contains 14 residues. The CDR3 sequence is CASSIDLRNYGYTF. In DNA form, the CDR3 reads TGTGCCAGTAGTATAGATCTACGTAACTATGGCTACACCTTC.

V and J are TRBV4-3 and TRBJ2-7, with TRBD2 identical over 9 bases. CDR1 LGHNA and CDR2 YSLEER come from the germline V gene. The CDR3 length is 14 residues. The V gene end was trimmed by 1 base and the J gene end by 3 bases; junction bases not matched to a gene: 1. This chain's CDR3 is CASSQGSGSYEQYF. In DNA, the CDR3 is TGCGCCAGCAGCCAAGGTAGCGGGAGCTACGAGCAGTACTTC.

This clone is labeled medium-sized (0.01 to 0.1%). The gene calls are TRBV27 and TRBJ2-3, with 8 bases fitting TRBD2. This CDR3 is built from 15 residues. Germline assignment: CDR1 MNHEY and CDR2 SMNVEV (reference sequence). After removal of 3 bases from V and 3 bases from J, the junction contained 5 bases not matched to a gene. CDR3 DNA sequence: TGTGCCAGCAGTTTGTCACTAGCGGTGACAGATACGCAGTATTTT. Its translation: CASSLSLAVTDTQYF.

The chain recombines TRBV15 with TRBJ2-7; 8 nucleotides line up with TRBD2. J was trimmed by 4 bases and V by 0 bases; bases with no gene match: 8. This CDR3 spans 16 amino acids. Germline values: CDR1 LNHNV, CDR2 YYDKDF (reference sequence). The CDR3 region has the DNA TGTGCCACCAGCAGAGATCGGGGACTAGTTTTATACGAGCAGTACTTC. It encodes CATSRDRGLVLYEQYF.

CDR3 loop: CASSPPTGYEQYF. CDR3 DNA: TGTGCCAGCAGCCCGCCGACAGGCTACGAGCAGTACTTC. This sequence joins TRBV7-2 and TRBJ2-7, with D possibly TRBD1 on 6 matching bases. CDR3 size: 13 residues. V lost 5 bases to trimming and J lost 3 bases, with 11 bases between them. The germline gives CDR1 SGHTA, CDR2 FQGNSA.

This rearrangement joins TRBV11-2 to TRBJ1-1, with D maybe TRBD1 (6 bases). The ends were cut back, 8 bases at V and 7 bases at J, with 14 bases in the middle. Per germline, CDR1 SGHAT and CDR2 FQNNGV. This CDR3 region has 12 residues. The CDR3 loop is CASFRTAGEAFF. The DNA of the CDR3 is TGTGCCAGCTTTCGGACAGCTGGTGAAGCTTTCTTT.

The chain carries TRBV5-1 and TRBJ2-2, with a tentative D call TRBD2 (7 bases). The CDR3 loop spans 17 amino acids. Germline V lookup: CDR1 SGHRS, CDR2 YFSETQ. V was cut by 1 base and J by 1 base, with 14 bases left in between. CDR3 sequence reads: CASSLRSGGQNTGELFF. The CDR3 DNA is TGCGCCAGCAGCTTGAGATCGGGGGGACAGAACACCGGGGAGCTGTTTTTT.